This TCR beta chain emerged from a study of OX40 agonist ivuxolimab in advanced cancers. Study-wide context: Partial responses were achieved by three patients: one hepatocellular carcinoma, two cutaneous melanoma.

Patients were ineligible given autoimmune disease history or systemic immunosuppression. On this clone: Its antigen is unknown.

General study findings and limits: Antigens targeted by the expanded peripheral T cells were not determined.

Sequencing used immunoSEQ multiplex PCR; TCRdb keeps in-frame clones, though not all of them. The sample records 98,000 or so clones, approximately 90% being singletons. With V trimmed by 5 bases and J by 4 bases, 7 bases remained unmatched. The CDR3 is 15 amino acids. Germline CDR1 and CDR2: PRHDT and FYEKMQ (reference sequence). The chain employs TRBV13 and TRBJ1-5; 8 nucleotides match TRBD1. The specimen comprised CD4+ or CD8+ T cells sorted from blood, sampled in a trial of the OX40 agonist ivuxolimab. The sequence derives from an adult with an advanced solid tumor such as melanoma, head and neck, liver or kidney cancer. DNA of the CDR3: TGTGCCAGCAGCACGGGGACAGGCCCTAATCAGCCCCAGCATTTT. Its translation is CASSTGTGPNQPQHF. Looking up the rest from reference TRBV13 and TRBJ1-5 gives the full variable domain: AAGVIQSPRHLIKEKRETATLKCYPIPRHDTVYWYQQGPGQDPQFLISFYEKMQSDKGSIPDRFSAQQFSDYHSELNMSSLELGDSALYFCASSTGTGPNQPQHFGDGTRLSIL.